This T cell receptor (beta chain) was recovered during a study of T cells in Graves' hyperthyroidism and ophthalmopathy. Researchers took RNA transcripts and amplified the TCR beta CDR3 regions from them. The HTBI primer set served for first-round RT-PCR of the TCR CDR3. TCRdb reanalysed the multiplex PCR reads using MiXCR and keeps one entry per CDR3 protein. The table includes roughly 290,000 distinct CDR3 sequences, roughly 13% detected once. This clonotype was recorded at least ten times. Its antigen is unidentified. Aged 18 to 65, the patients had hyperthyroidism that was newly diagnosed and had lasted under 2 months. Study conclusions and caveats: Expanded thyroid clonotypes (above 0.001) were mostly also found in blood. Ophthalmopathy onset followed model prediction by a median around six months.

The V and J ends lost 4 bases and 0 bases, in that order; junction bases with no gene match: 3. Germline V gene sequence: CDR1 SEHNR, CDR2 FQNEAQ (reference sequence). This CDR3 comprises 15 residues. The V call is TRBV7-9, the J call TRBJ2-7; the match to TRBD2 covers 10 bases. The specimen sequenced was blood. The sequence was collected from a woman in her thirties or forties with Graves' hyperthyroidism. CDR3 loop: CASSSRLAGSYEQYF. CDR3 coding DNA: TGTGCCAGCAGCTCTCGACTAGCGGGCTCCTACGAGCAGTACTTC.